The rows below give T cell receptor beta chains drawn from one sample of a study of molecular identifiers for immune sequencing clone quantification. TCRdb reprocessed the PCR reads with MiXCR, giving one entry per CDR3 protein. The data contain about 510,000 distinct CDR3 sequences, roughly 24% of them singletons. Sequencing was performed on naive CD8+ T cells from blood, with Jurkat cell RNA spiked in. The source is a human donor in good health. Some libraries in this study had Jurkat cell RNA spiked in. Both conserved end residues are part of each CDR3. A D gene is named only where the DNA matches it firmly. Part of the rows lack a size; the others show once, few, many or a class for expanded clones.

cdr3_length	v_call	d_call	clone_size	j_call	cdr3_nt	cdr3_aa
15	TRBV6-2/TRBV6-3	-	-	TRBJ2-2	TGTGCCAGCAGTTACTTAGGGGGGGACACCGGGGAGCTGTTTTTT	CASSYLGGDTGELFF
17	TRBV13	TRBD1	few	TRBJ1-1	TGTGCCAGCCGTAAGACCCGAGGGACAGGGATTGGGACTGAAGCTTTCTTT	CASRKTRGTGIGTEAFF
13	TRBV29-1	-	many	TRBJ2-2	TGCAGCGTTACCGCCGAAAACACCGGGGAGCTGTTTTTT	CSVTAENTGELFF
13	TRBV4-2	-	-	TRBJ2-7	TGTGCCAGCAGCCAAGTGTGTCGGATCGAGCAGTGCTTC	CASSQVCRIEQCF
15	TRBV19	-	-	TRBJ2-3	TGTGCCAGTAGTATCTATGACAGACCCACAGATACGCAGTATTTT	CASSIYDRPTDTQYF
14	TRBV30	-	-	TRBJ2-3	TGTGCCTGGAGTGTAGGGCCTAGCCCAGATACGCAGTATTTT	CAWSVGPSPDTQYF
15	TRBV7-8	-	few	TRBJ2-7	TGTGCCAGCAGCCTCGGACAGATAAGCTCCTACGAGCAGTACTTC	CASSLGQISSYEQYF
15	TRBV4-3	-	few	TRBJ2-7	TGCGCCAGCAGCCAAGCCACGAATGCGGGGAACGAGCAGTACTTC	CASSQATNAGNEQYF
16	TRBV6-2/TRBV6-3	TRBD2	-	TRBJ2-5	TGTGCCAGCAACCCGCTAGCGGCCCTTGGCCAAGAGACCCAGTACTTC	CASNPLAALGQETQYF
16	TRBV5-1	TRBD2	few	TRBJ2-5	TGCGCCAGCAGCTTGGGGGGACTAGCGGTCCGAGAGACCCAGTACTTC	CASSLGGLAVRETQYF
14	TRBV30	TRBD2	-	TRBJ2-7	TGTGCCTGGAGGCATGCCCTAGCGGGAGCTGAGCAGTACTTC	CAWRHALAGAEQYF
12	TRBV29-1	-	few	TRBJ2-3	TGCAGCGTTGAAGATGGCACAGATACGCAGTATTTT	CSVEDGTDTQYF
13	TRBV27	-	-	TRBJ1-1	TGTGCCAGCAGTTTATCGACGGAAGGTGAAGCTTTCTTT	CASSLSTEGEAFF
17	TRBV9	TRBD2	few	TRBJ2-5	TGTGCCAGCAGCGTAGGGGAGCGGGGGCATCTTCAGGAGACCCAGTACTTC	CASSVGERGHLQETQYF
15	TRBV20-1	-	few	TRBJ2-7	TGCAGTGCTAGAGAATCGCACCTAGGAGGTTGGGAGCAGTACTTC	CSARESHLGGWEQYF
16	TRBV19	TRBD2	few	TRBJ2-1	TGTGCCAGTAGTATTGGGAGCGGGGGGGCAGGTAATGAGCAGTTCTTC	CASSIGSGGAGNEQFF
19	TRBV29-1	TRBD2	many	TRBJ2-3	TGCAGCGTTGAAGATTTCTTTCCGTCTAGCGGGAGCGTTACAGATACGCAGTATTTT	CSVEDFFPSSGSVTDTQYF
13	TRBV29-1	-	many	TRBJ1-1	TGCAGCTCCGGGGAGGGACCGAACACTGAAGCTTTCTTT	CSSGEGPNTEAFF
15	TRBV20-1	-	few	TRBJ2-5	TGCAGTGCTAGAGTTTTCGGGAGCCACCAAGAGACCCAGTACTTC	CSARVFGSHQETQYF
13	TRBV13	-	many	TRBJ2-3	TGTGCCAGCAGCCCCGTTGGGGCAGATACGCAGTATTTT	CASSPVGADTQYF
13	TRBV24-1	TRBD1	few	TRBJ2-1	TGTGCCACCAGTACGGGACAGTACAATGAGCAGTTCTTC	CATSTGQYNEQFF
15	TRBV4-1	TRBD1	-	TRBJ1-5	TGCGCCAGCAGCCAAATGACAGGGGGCAGGTTACCCCAGCATTTT	CASSQMTGGRLPQHF
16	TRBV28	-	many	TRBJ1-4	TGTGCCAGCAGTTTTACCGGCCGAGGACTGGGGGAAAAACTGTTTTTT	CASSFTGRGLGEKLFF
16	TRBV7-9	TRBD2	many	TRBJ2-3	TGTGCCAGCAGCTTACTTTTAGCGGGGGGGCCAGATACGCAGTATTTT	CASSLLLAGGPDTQYF
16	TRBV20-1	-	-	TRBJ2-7	TGCAGTGCTAGAGACTATACCACAGGGACCTCCTACGAGCAGTACTTC	CSARDYTTGTSYEQYF
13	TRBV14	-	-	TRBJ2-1	TGTGCCAGCAGCTTAGGGGGGGCCACTGAGCAGTTCTTC	CASSLGGATEQFF
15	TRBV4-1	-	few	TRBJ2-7	TGCGCCAGCAGCCAAGAGGATACCCGGGGTTACGAGCAGTACTTC	CASSQEDTRGYEQYF
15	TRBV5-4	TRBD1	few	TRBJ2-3	TGTGCCAGCAGCTTGGTGTGGACAGGGGAGGATACGCAGTATTTT	CASSLVWTGEDTQYF
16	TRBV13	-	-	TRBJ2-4	TGTGCCAGCCGCTTAGCCGCCCGGGGCCCCCAAAACATTCAGTACTTC	CASRLAARGPQNIQYF
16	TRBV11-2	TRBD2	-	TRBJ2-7	TGTGCCAGCAGCTTAGTGTCCGGGACTAGCGTACACGAGCAGTACTTC	CASSLVSGTSVHEQYF
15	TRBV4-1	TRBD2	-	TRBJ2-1	TGCGCCAGCAGCCCTAGGACTAGCGGCAACAATGAGCAGATCTTC	CASSPRTSGNNEQIF
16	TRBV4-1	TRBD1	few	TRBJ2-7	TGCGCCAGCAGCCAACTCCCCGGGACAGGGGGTTACGAGCAGTACTTC	CASSQLPGTGGYEQYF
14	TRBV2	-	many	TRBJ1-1	TGTGCCAGCAGTGATGGCCTCACCGCCACTGAAGCTTTCTTT	CASSDGLTATEAFF
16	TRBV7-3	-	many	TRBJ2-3	TGTGCCAGCAGCTTAAGCCCCCTAGACCCCACAGATACGCAGTATTTT	CASSLSPLDPTDTQYF
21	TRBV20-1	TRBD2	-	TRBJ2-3	TGCAGTGCTAGAGGCCTTTTGCGGACTGGCGGGAGGAAGGGACGCACAGATACGCAGTATTTT	CSARGLLRTGGRKGRTDTQYF
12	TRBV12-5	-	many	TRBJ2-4	TGTGCTAGTGGTTTAGCCAAAAACATTCAGTACTTC	CASGLAKNIQYF
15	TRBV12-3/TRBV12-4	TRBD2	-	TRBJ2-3	TGTGCCAGCATCCCCTCCGGGGGGGCTTGGGATACGCAGTATTTT	CASIPSGGAWDTQYF
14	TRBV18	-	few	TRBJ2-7	TGTGCCAGCTCACCTGAGGATGATTTCTACGAGCAGTACTTC	CASSPEDDFYEQYF
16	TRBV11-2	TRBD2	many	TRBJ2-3	TGTGCCAGCAGCTTAGGCCTAGCGGGGGGGCCAGATACGCAGTATTTT	CASSLGLAGGPDTQYF
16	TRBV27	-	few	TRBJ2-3	TGTGCCAGCAGCCCGCTTGGTCCTATTGCCCCCGATACGCAGTATTTT	CASSPLGPIAPDTQYF
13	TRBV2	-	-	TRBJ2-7	TGTGCCAGCGAAGGACTTATCTCCTACGAGCAGTACTTC	CASEGLISYEQYF
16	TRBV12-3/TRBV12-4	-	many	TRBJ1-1	TGTGCCAGCAGTTTAGATTTGGGGTATCAGAACACTGAAGCTTTCTTT	CASSLDLGYQNTEAFF
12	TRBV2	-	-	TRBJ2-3	TGTGCCAGCTCCGGATTCACAGATACGCAGTATTTT	CASSGFTDTQYF
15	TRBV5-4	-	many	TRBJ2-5	TGTGCCAGCAGCCAGGGTGTCGGGGGACAAGAGACCCAGTACTTC	CASSQGVGGQETQYF
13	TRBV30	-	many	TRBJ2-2	TGTGCCTGGAGTGTACTAGGTACCGGGGAGCTGTTTTTT	CAWSVLGTGELFF
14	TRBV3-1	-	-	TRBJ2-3	TGTGCCAGCAGCCAAGACGGCGTCACAGATACGCAGTATTTT	CASSQDGVTDTQYF
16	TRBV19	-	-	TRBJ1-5	TGTGCCAGTTCCTTGGGGTCCCGGGGGGCCAATCAGCCCCAGCATTTT	CASSLGSRGANQPQHF
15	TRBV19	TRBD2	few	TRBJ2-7	TGTGCCAGTAGTATTAGTAGCGGGGGGTACAATGAGCAGTACTTC	CASSISSGGYNEQYF